This TCR beta chain was obtained from a study of OX40 agonist ivuxolimab in advanced cancers. Overall study: Partial responses were achieved by three patients: one hepatocellular carcinoma, two cutaneous melanoma. General study findings and limits: Compared with others, partial responders at 0.1-3.0 mg/kg displayed clonal expansion among the lowest.

Trimming took 0 bases from V and 2 from J; bases not matched to a gene: 4. The CDR3 consists of 16 residues. Germline assignment: CDR1 SGHTA and CDR2 FQGTGA. As regards this clone: Its antigen is as yet unknown.

Generated by immunoSEQ multiplex PCR, the TCRdb table keeps only in-frame clones and is missing some. The repertoire holds fewer than 95,000 clones, approximately 80% seen once, with roughly 0.41% in the top ten. Blood got drawn at baseline, again on cycle 4 day 1, and then on cycle 7 day 1. The sequences come from CD4+ or CD8+ T cells sorted from blood, collected in a trial of the OX40 agonist ivuxolimab. The origin of this receptor is an adult with an advanced solid tumor such as melanoma, head and neck, liver or kidney cancer. The chain is built from TRBV7-3 and TRBJ2-7; 10 nucleotides agree with TRBD2. DNA of the CDR3: TGTGCCAGCAGCTTAACTTCAGCGGGAGGGGCCTACGAGCAGTACTTC. Protein sequence: CASSLTSAGGAYEQYF.